These T cell receptor beta chains were read from a single sample in a study of T and B cells in COVID-19 patients. TCRdb itself ran the multiplex PCR reads through MiXCR, one entry per CDR3 protein. The sample includes some 13,000 distinct CDR3 sequences, roughly 27% of them seen just once. Material for sequencing was blood. The receptors stem from a human donor who had recovered from COVID-19. CDR3s include the opening cysteine and the closing phenylalanine or tryptophan. A D gene is named only where the DNA matches it firmly. Where a row states a size, it is once, few, many or the class of an expanded clone; other rows omit it.

D gene	clone size	V gene	J gene	CDR3 protein	CDR3 DNA
NA	medium-sized	TRBV29-1	TRBJ2-5	CSVVGVTIQETQYF	TGCAGCGTGGTGGGGGTAACCATACAAGAGACCCAGTACTTC
NA	large	TRBV18	TRBJ2-1	CASSLNPKGEQFF	TGTGCCAGCTCACTTAATCCTAAAGGGGAGCAGTTCTTC
TRBD1	few	TRBV5-1	TRBJ2-7	CASSPGDRDYEQYF	TGCGCCAGCAGCCCCGGGGACAGAGATTACGAGCAGTACTTC
TRBD2	many	TRBV27	TRBJ2-7	CASRMGLASYEQYF	TGTGCCAGCAGAATGGGACTAGCTTCCTACGAGCAGTACTTC
TRBD2	NA	TRBV29-1	TRBJ2-3	CSVETFGAGGPDTQYF	TGCAGCGTTGAAACGTTCGGGGCGGGGGGACCAGATACGCAGTATTTT
NA	medium-sized	TRBV6-2/TRBV6-3	TRBJ2-1	CAGGDSDYNEQFF	TGCGCCGGGGGGGACAGCGATTACAATGAGCAGTTCTTC
NA	few	TRBV5-1	TRBJ2-3	CASSHNPTTTTTDTQYF	TGCGCCAGCAGCCACAACCCAACTACGACAACCACAGATACGCAGTATTTT
NA	medium-sized	TRBV19	TRBJ2-6	CASRSSGANVLTF	TGTGCCAGTCGTAGCTCTGGGGCCAACGTCCTGACTTTC
NA	NA	TRBV4-2	TRBJ1-6	CASSQERAGNTYNSPLHF	TGTGCCAGCAGCCAAGAGAGGGCAGGTAACACCTATAATTCACCCCTCCACTTT
NA	many	TRBV6-5	TRBJ1-2	CASSPGWGDYGYTF	TGTGCCAGCAGCCCGGGTTGGGGGGACTATGGCTACACCTTC
NA	medium-sized	TRBV29-1	TRBJ1-2	CSVGRGASYGYTF	TGCAGCGTTGGGCGGGGGGCGAGCTATGGCTACACCTTC
NA	medium-sized	TRBV29-1	TRBJ1-1	CSVRSATRTTEAFF	TGCAGCGTCCGAAGTGCGACACGTACCACTGAAGCTTTCTTT
NA	medium-sized	TRBV15	TRBJ1-1	CATSRDRSGGTEAFF	TGTGCCACCAGCAGGGACCGGTCGGGGGGCACTGAAGCTTTCTTT
TRBD2	many	TRBV6-1	TRBJ2-2	CASMGMRGSGRSNTGELFF	TGTGCCAGCATGGGCATGAGGGGGAGCGGGAGGTCGAACACCGGGGAGCTGTTTTTT
NA	few	TRBV6-5	TRBJ2-7	CASRTTGAPTDEQYF	TGTGCCAGCAGAACGACAGGCGCACCTACAGACGAGCAGTACTTC
NA	many	TRBV5-4	TRBJ1-3	CASSLEGGLSSGNTIYF	TGTGCCAGCAGCTTGGAGGGCGGGCTTAGCTCTGGAAACACCATATATTTT
NA	medium-sized	TRBV27	TRBJ2-1	CASSLGWVRGSYNEQFF	TGTGCCAGCAGTCTGGGGTGGGTACGGGGCTCCTACAATGAGCAGTTCTTC
NA	NA	TRBV5-6	TRBJ1-2	CASSIYGTLYGYTF	TGTGCCAGCAGCATCTACGGGACACTCTATGGCTACACCTTC
TRBD2	NA	TRBV20-1	TRBJ2-5	CSARGTGTSGSRGQETQYF	TGCAGTGCTAGAGGGACCGGGACTAGCGGGAGCCGTGGTCAAGAGACCCAGTACTTC
NA	NA	TRBV6-1	TRBJ1-5	CASSDIGYQPQHF	TGTGCCAGCAGTGATATAGGGTATCAGCCCCAGCATTTT
TRBD2	NA	TRBV20-1	TRBJ2-1	CSATSGSSYNEQFF	TGCAGTGCAACAAGCGGGAGCTCCTACAATGAGCAGTTCTTC
NA	once	TRBV6-2/TRBV6-3	TRBJ1-3	CSSSAPGNTIYF	TGTTCCAGCAGTGCCCCTGGAAACACCATATATTTT
TRBD2	medium-sized	TRBV6-5	TRBJ2-3	CASSETSGRTDTQYF	TGTGCCAGCAGTGAGACTAGCGGACGCACAGATACGCAGTATTTT
NA	few	TRBV11-2	TRBJ2-5	CASSLGYQETQYF	TGTGCCAGCAGCTTAGGGTACCAAGAGACCCAGTACTTC
NA	many	TRBV13	TRBJ2-2	CASSFHSAGNTGELFF	TGTGCCAGCAGCTTCCATTCAGCCGGGAACACCGGGGAGCTGTTTTTT
TRBD2	many	TRBV30	TRBJ2-2	CAWSASGTLTGELFF	TGTGCCTGGAGTGCTAGCGGAACCTTAACCGGGGAGCTGTTTTTT
NA	medium-sized	TRBV18	TRBJ2-6	CASSPVTSALGANVLTF	TGTGCCAGCTCACCAGTAACCTCCGCTCTTGGGGCCAACGTCCTGACTTTC
TRBD1	NA	TRBV11-3	TRBJ2-1	CASSQSGTEYNEQFF	TGTGCCAGCAGCCAGTCCGGGACAGAGTACAATGAGCAGTTCTTC
NA	medium-sized	TRBV19	TRBJ2-7	CASSIQARHEQYF	TGTGCCAGTAGTATACAGGCCCGGCACGAGCAGTACTTC
TRBD2	once	TRBV20-1	TRBJ2-5	CSASGGLAGAGTQYF	TGCAGTGCCAGTGGGGGACTAGCGGGAGCGGGGACCCAGTACTTC
TRBD1	NA	TRBV5-5	TRBJ1-4	CASSFPGTANEKLFF	TGTGCCAGCAGCTTTCCCGGGACAGCGAATGAAAAACTGTTTTTT
NA	medium-sized	TRBV30	TRBJ2-2	CACIAPANTGELFF	TGTGCCTGTATAGCGCCCGCGAACACCGGGGAGCTGTTTTTT
TRBD2	NA	TRBV7-2	TRBJ2-2	CASSPPGLAGGATGELFF	TGTGCCAGCAGCCCCCCGGGACTAGCGGGGGGGGCCACCGGGGAGCTGTTTTTT
NA	NA	TRBV20-1	TRBJ2-5	CSARDHSPRQETQYF	TGCAGTGCTAGAGACCATTCCCCTCGCCAAGAGACCCAGTACTTC
TRBD2	NA	TRBV29-1	TRBJ2-1	CSVVTSGSLNEQFF	TGCAGCGTGGTGACTAGCGGGAGTCTCAATGAGCAGTTCTTC
TRBD2	few	TRBV6-6	TRBJ2-1	CASSSIPGGFSSYNEQFF	TGTGCCAGCAGTTCAATTCCCGGGGGGTTCAGCTCCTACAATGAGCAGTTCTTC
TRBD1	medium-sized	TRBV19	TRBJ1-4	CASRGTGINEKLFF	TGTGCCAGTAGGGGGACAGGAATTAATGAAAAACTGTTTTTT
TRBD2	medium-sized	TRBV5-6	TRBJ2-3	CASSLAASGSLDTQYF	TGTGCCAGCAGCTTGGCAGCTAGCGGGAGTTTAGATACGCAGTATTTT
TRBD2	NA	TRBV24-1	TRBJ2-5	CATSDLDGGTSGVRETQYF	TGTGCCACCAGTGATTTGGATGGCGGGACTAGCGGGGTACGGGAGACCCAGTACTTC
TRBD1	medium-sized	TRBV27	TRBJ2-7	CASSLGTGEGYEQYF	TGTGCCAGCAGTTTAGGGACAGGGGAAGGCTACGAGCAGTACTTC
NA	NA	TRBV30	TRBJ1-5	CAWRTGAVEPQHF	TGTGCCTGGAGAACCGGGGCTGTGGAGCCCCAGCATTTT
NA	NA	TRBV18	TRBJ1-5	CASSLEVSNQPQHF	TGTGCCAGCTCATTAGAGGTGAGCAATCAGCCCCAGCATTTT
NA	many	TRBV6-1	TRBJ2-2	CASSGPSGTDAGELFF	TGTGCCAGCAGTGGGCCCAGTGGTACAGACGCCGGGGAGCTGTTTTTT
TRBD1	NA	TRBV19	TRBJ2-2	CASTPGTGGTGELFF	TGTGCCAGTACCCCCGGGACAGGAGGTACCGGGGAGCTGTTTTTT
NA	few	TRBV6-6	TRBJ1-3	CASSQHSLGGNTIYF	TGTGCCAGCAGCCAACACTCATTGGGAGGAAACACCATATATTTT
TRBD2	medium-sized	TRBV19	TRBJ2-3	CASSIRTSGSSDTQYF	TGTGCCAGTAGTATCCGGACTAGCGGGAGTTCGGATACGCAGTATTTT
TRBD2	NA	TRBV18	TRBJ2-3	CASSPYQLAGADTQYF	TGTGCCAGCTCACCATATCAACTAGCGGGAGCGGATACGCAGTATTTT
NA	medium-sized	TRBV30	TRBJ2-5	CAWSVIRQETQYF	TGTGCCTGGAGTGTAATTCGGCAAGAGACCCAGTACTTC
NA	many	TRBV19	TRBJ1-1	CASKPGGYTEAFF	TGTGCCAGTAAACCCGGGGGGTACACTGAAGCTTTCTTT
NA	few	TRBV5-4	TRBJ2-2	CASSSKGGIAGELFF	TGTGCCAGCAGCTCTAAGGGTGGGATAGCCGGGGAGCTGTTTTTT
TRBD1	many	TRBV30	TRBJ1-1	CAWTQDRATEAFF	TGTGCCTGGACCCAGGACAGGGCCACCGAAGCTTTCTTT
TRBD1	NA	TRBV12-3/TRBV12-4	TRBJ1-2	CASSLGWTGNYGYTF	TGTGCCAGCAGTTTAGGCTGGACAGGGAACTATGGCTACACCTTC
TRBD1	medium-sized	TRBV19	TRBJ1-6	CASSIGQGGSPLHF	TGTGCCAGTAGTATTGGACAGGGCGGCTCACCCCTCCACTTT
NA	once	TRBV25-1	TRBJ2-7	CASSVSYEQYF	TGTGCCAGCAGTGTATCCTACGAGCAGTACTTC
NA	NA	TRBV5-6	TRBJ1-1	CASSVQGGVNTEAFF	TGTGCCAGCAGCGTCCAGGGCGGGGTGAACACTGAAGCTTTCTTT